These 20 T cell receptor beta chains were all obtained from the same sample, sequenced in a study of T cell responses to AZD1222 COVID-19 vaccine. The assay was immunoSEQ multiplex PCR, and TCRdb's table has in-frame clones only and misses some. Here the sample spans about 140,000 clones, 80% to 95% being singletons. The source was peripheral blood, collected on day 0 of AZD1222 vaccination. The receptor source for this set is an adult in good health.

The table lists this clone with a count of one. The V and J genes are TRBV14 and TRBJ1-2, with a possible D match to TRBD1 (5 bases). The CDR3 extends over 15 amino acids. The V end lost 1 base, the J end lost 4 bases, and 13 bases lay between the germline ends. CDR1 and CDR2 from the germline V gene are SGHDN and FVKESK. CDR3 in amino acids: CASSQGWGFSYGYTF. The CDR3 nucleotides are TGTGCCAGCAGCCAAGGCTGGGGCTTTAGCTATGGCTACACCTTC.

This chain links TRBV19 with TRBJ1-5; 9 nucleotides align to TRBD1. CDR1 and CDR2 (germline): LNHDA, SQIVND (reference sequence). This CDR3 is 18 amino acids long. V lost 5 bases to trimming and J lost 0 bases; unmatched junction nucleotides: 11. DNA of the CDR3: TGTGCCAGTAGTTCAACGGGACAGGGACCCTATAGCAATCAGCCCCAGCATTTT. Encoded protein: CASSSTGQGPYSNQPQHF.

This chain connects TRBV6-5 to TRBJ2-1; D not resolved. Trimming took off 2 bases at V and 9 bases at J, with 11 bases between the two ends. This CDR3 contains 13 residues. Germline V gene data show CDR1 as MNHEY and CDR2 as SVGAGI. For the CDR3, the DNA is TGTGCCAGCAGTTACGACCTCGCGGTTGAGCAGTTCTTC. The encoded protein is CASSYDLAVEQFF.

The chain has TRBV4-1 and TRBJ1-5, with D possibly TRBD1 on 5 matching bases. The CDR3 contains 15 residues. V was cut by 1 base and J by 2 bases, with 9 bases left in between. Looked up from germline, CDR1 is MGHRA and CDR2 is YSYEKL. CDR3 in amino acids: CASSQGRAGNQPQHF. In DNA, the CDR3 is TGCGCCAGCAGCCAAGGCAGGGCGGGCAATCAGCCCCAGCATTTT.

This chain links TRBV11-1 with TRBJ1-1; 7 bases fit TRBD1. Germline CDR1 and CDR2: SGHAT and FQDESV (reference sequence). With V trimmed by 5 bases and J by 2 bases, 5 bases remained unmatched. The CDR3 spans 14 residues. The CDR3 sequence: CASSIGQANTEAFF. CDR3 sequence (DNA): TGTGCCAGCAGCATCGGACAGGCCAACACTGAAGCTTTCTTT.

CDR3 loop: CASSFLQRNTEAFF. The CDR3 DNA follows: TGTGCCAGCAGTTTTTTACAGAGGAACACTGAAGCTTTCTTT. The rearrangement uses TRBV5-4 and TRBJ1-1; no clear D. The V end was cut by 5 bases, the J end by 1 base, with 12 bases between. This CDR3 comprises 14 residues. CDR1 and CDR2 from the germline V gene are SGHNT and YYREEE (reference sequence).

The chain is built from TRBV3-1 (or the pseudogene TRBV3-2) and TRBJ2-5; 12 nucleotides agree with TRBD2. V dropped 4 bases and J dropped 3; count of bases not matched to a gene: 3. The length of the CDR3 is 15 residues. Germline V CDR1 and CDR2: LGHDT, YNNKEL (reference sequence). CDR3 coding DNA: TGTGCCAGCAGCCTGCGGACTAGCGGGGAAGAGACCCAGTACTTC. Translated: CASSLRTSGEETQYF.

The chain combines TRBV7-2 with TRBJ1-5; TRBD1 agrees at 9 bases. V trimming: 5 bases; J trimming: 6 bases; junction bases outside the gene matches: 5. The CDR3 is 14 residues long. CDR1 and CDR2 from the germline V gene are SGHTA and FQGNSA. CDR3 region: CASSGTGGGQPQHF. The CDR3 DNA follows: TGTGCCAGCAGCGGTACAGGGGGCGGTCAGCCCCAGCATTTT.

This clone was observed a handful of times. The CDR3: CASSITENYGYTF. CDR3 coding DNA: TGTGCCAGTAGTATTACAGAAAACTATGGCTACACCTTC. The chain is built from TRBV19 and TRBJ1-2; D uncertain. V was cut by 3 bases and J by 2 bases, with 7 bases left in between. The V gene's germline CDR1 is LNHDA and CDR2 SQIVND (reference sequence). The CDR3 consists of 13 residues.

The rearrangement joins TRBV28 to TRBJ1-3, with D uncertain. The CDR3 covers 12 residues. Trimming pared 6 bases from V and 0 bases from J, leaving 3 bases between. Germline values: CDR1 MDHEN, CDR2 SYDVKM. The CDR3, as DNA: TGTGCCAGCAGGAGCTCTGGAAACACCATATATTTT. Translated, it gives CASRSSGNTIYF.

The count of this clone is one. The chain links TRBV28 to TRBJ1-2; D not certain. Germline CDR1 MDHEN, CDR2 SYDVKM. Trimming took off 7 bases at V and 4 bases at J, with 16 bases between the two ends. There are 14 residues in the CDR3. The CDR3 sequence is CASTPLPLGYGYTF. CDR3 sequence (DNA): TGTGCCAGCACCCCCCTTCCCCTGGGCTATGGCTACACCTTC.

The genes are TRBV7-6 and TRBJ2-7; 11 nucleotides agree with TRBD2. Germline trimming cut 6 bases from V and 2 bases from J; bases unmatched to any gene: 9. CDR3 length: 16 residues. Germline V gene lookup returns CDR1 SGHVS and CDR2 FNYEAQ. CDR3 sequence (DNA): TGTGCCAGCAGTAATCCTAGCGGGAGGACAACCTACGAGCAGTACTTC. Its translation: CASSNPSGRTTYEQYF.

In this sample, this clone turned up a few times. This rearrangement joins TRBV2 to TRBJ1-5, with a tentative D call TRBD1 (6 bases). Germline-derived CDR1 and CDR2 are SNHLY and FYNNEI. The CDR3 totals 14 residues. Deletions cut 3 bases from V and 4 bases from J, with 10 bases between. The CDR3: CASSDLQGNQPQHF. The CDR3 DNA sequence: TGTGCCAGCAGTGATTTACAGGGAAATCAGCCCCAGCATTTT.

The V gene is TRBV29-1, the J gene TRBJ2-3; D gene ambiguous. V lost 4 bases and J lost 7, with 15 bases in between. This CDR3 spans 13 amino acids. The germline gives CDR1 SQVTM, CDR2 ANQGSEA. The CDR3 spells CSVGLYLVNTQYF. The DNA for the CDR3 is TGCAGCGTTGGACTCTACCTCGTGAATACGCAGTATTTT.

This rearrangement joins TRBV3-1 (or the pseudogene TRBV3-2) to TRBJ1-2; no clear D. The CDR3 has 15 residues. In germline, CDR1 is LGHDT, CDR2 YNNKEL (reference sequence). V shed 5 bases and J shed 4 bases, with 17 bases lying between them. CDR3 DNA: TGTGCCAGCAGCGTCCGGGCTTCGGAGGGCTATGGCTACACCTTC. As protein: CASSVRASEGYGYTF.

V usage is TRBV5-1 and J usage is TRBJ2-5, with 8 bases matching TRBD2. The CDR3 loop spans 14 amino acids. Germline V lookup: CDR1 SGHRS, CDR2 YFSETQ. The J segment lost 5 bases and the V segment lost 2 bases, leaving 5 bases of the junction unmatched. The CDR3 is CASSLGTRDETQYF. CDR3 DNA sequence: TGCGCCAGCAGCTTAGGGACTAGAGACGAGACCCAGTACTTC.

The CDR3 DNA is TGTGCCAGCAGCTTCGGGGCCCCCGGACAGGGCAACACCATATATTTT. Translating it yields CASSFGAPGQGNTIYF. V and J are TRBV5-6 and TRBJ1-3, with 8 bases aligning to TRBD1. V trimming: 2 bases; J trimming: 7 bases; junction bases outside the gene matches: 11. Germline V gives CDR1 SGHDT, CDR2 YYEEEE. The CDR3 covers 16 residues. The full variable domain, with the rest looked up from reference TRBV5-6 and TRBJ1-3, is DAGVTQSPTHLIKTRGQQVTLRCSPKSGHDTVSWYQQALGQGPQFIFQYYEEEERQRGNFPDRFSGHQFPNYSSELNVNALLLGDSALYLCASSFGAPGQGNTIYFGEGSWLTVV.

V usage is TRBV14 and J usage is TRBJ1-1; D uncertain. Germline V lookup: CDR1 SGHDN, CDR2 FVKESK. V shed 4 bases and J shed 1 base, with 10 bases lying between them. This CDR3 is 14 amino acids long. CDR3 loop: CASSPPLGNTEAFF. CDR3 in DNA: TGTGCCAGCAGCCCTCCCCTAGGGAACACTGAAGCTTTCTTT.

This rearrangement joins TRBV5-1 to TRBJ2-1; no clear D. The CDR3 contains 13 residues. Germline CDR1 is SGHRS and CDR2 is YFSETQ. The V end was cut by 2 bases, the J end by 7 bases, with 10 bases between. CDR3 sequence (DNA): TGCGCCAGCAGCTTTAGGTCAAAAAATGAGCAGTTCTTC. Its protein is CASSFRSKNEQFF. The full variable domain, rest sourced from reference TRBV5-1 and TRBJ2-1, is KAGVTQTPRYLIKTRGQQVTLSCSPISGHRSVSWYQQTPGQGLQFLFEYFSETQRNKGNFPGRFSGRQFSNSRSEMNVSTLELGDSALYLCASSFRSKNEQFFGPGTRLTVL.

This sequence joins TRBV21-1 and TRBJ1-5. TRBV21-1 is noted as a pseudogene. The CDR3 contains 16 residues. Here the CDR3 reads CASSSSASLGHQPQHF. The CDR3 coding sequence is TGTGCCAGCAGCTCAAGCGCCTCTTTAGGGCATCAGCCCCAGCATTTT.